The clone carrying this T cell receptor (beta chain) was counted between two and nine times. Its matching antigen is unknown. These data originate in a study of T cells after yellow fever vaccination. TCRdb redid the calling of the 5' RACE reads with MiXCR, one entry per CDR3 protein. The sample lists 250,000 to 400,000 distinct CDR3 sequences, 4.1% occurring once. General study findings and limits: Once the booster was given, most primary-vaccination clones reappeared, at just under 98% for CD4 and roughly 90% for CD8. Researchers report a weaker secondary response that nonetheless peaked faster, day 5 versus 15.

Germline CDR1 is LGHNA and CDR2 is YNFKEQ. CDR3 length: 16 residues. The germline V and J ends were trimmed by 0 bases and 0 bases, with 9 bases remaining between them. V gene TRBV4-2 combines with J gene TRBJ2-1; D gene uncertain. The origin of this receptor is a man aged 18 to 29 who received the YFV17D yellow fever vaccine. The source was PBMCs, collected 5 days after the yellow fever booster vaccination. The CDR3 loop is CASSQDARSSYNEQFF. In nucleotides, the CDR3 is TGTGCCAGCAGCCAAGACGCGCGGAGCTCCTACAATGAGCAGTTCTTC.